Below, 16 T cell receptor beta chains from the same sample are listed, as sequenced in a study of blood T cell repertoires in COVID-19. Profiling relied on immunoSEQ multiplex PCR, and the TCRdb table lists in-frame clones only, not all of them. Among about 400,000 clones listed, roughly 89% were seen once. The sequenced sample consisted of PBMCs or T cells enriched from blood (not recorded which). Receptors were obtained from a woman in her 30s who had recovered from COVID-19.

This clone was observed once. This chain joins TRBV25-1 and TRBJ2-2, with 10 bases identical to TRBD2. V was clipped by 6 bases and J by 6 bases; unmatched bases: 4. Germline CDR1 is MGHDK and CDR2 is SYGVNS. The CDR3 runs 14 residues. The CDR3 protein is CASSGGLAPGELFF. Written as DNA, the CDR3 is TGTGCCAGCAGCGGGGGACTAGCGCCCGGGGAGCTGTTTTTT. Variable domain in full (rest from reference TRBV25-1 and TRBJ2-2): EADIYQTPRYLVIGTGKKITLECSQTMGHDKMYWYQQDPGMELHLIHYSYGVNSTEKGDLSSESTVSRIRTEHFPLTLESARPSHTSQYLCASSGGLAPGELFFGEGSRLTVL.

V and J are TRBV5-5 and TRBJ1-5; TRBD1 matches 7 bases. CDR1 SGHKS and CDR2 YYEKEE come from the germline V gene (reference sequence). The CDR3 runs to 14 residues. V gave up 4 bases and J gave up 9 bases; unmatched junction bases: 10. CDR3 amino acids: CASSRDSDAGPQHF. Written as DNA, the CDR3 is TGTGCCAGCAGCCGGGACAGCGACGCAGGGCCCCAGCATTTT.

This chain joins TRBV4-1 and TRBJ1-4; no reliable D call. Germline V gene sequence: CDR1 MGHRA, CDR2 YSYEKL. The CDR3 is 15 residues long. Trimming removed 4 bases at V and 8 bases at J, with 17 bases between. CDR3 coding DNA: TGCGCCAGCAGCCTTTCGGCGTTGTTGGGCGAAAAACTGTTTTTT. This codes for CASSLSALLGEKLFF.

CDR3 coding DNA: TGTGCCAGCAGCTTATTCGACAGATACTATGGCTACACCTTC. This sequence encodes CASSLFDRYYGYTF. The rearrangement links TRBV7-9 to TRBJ1-2, with D possibly being TRBD1 (5 bases). Germline loops: CDR1 SEHNR, CDR2 FQNEAQ (reference sequence). The V end was cut by 2 bases, the J end by 3 bases, with 10 bases between. CDR3 length equals 14 residues.

V is TRBV11-2 and J is TRBJ2-7; D perhaps matches TRBD2 (6 bases). V gave up 1 base and J gave up 2 bases, with 9 bases separating them. Per germline, CDR1 SGHAT and CDR2 FQNNGV. This CDR3 is built from 14 residues. CDR3 nucleotide sequence: TGTGCCAGCAGCTTAGCGGGGGAGACCTACGAGCAGTACTTC. Protein: CASSLAGETYEQYF.

The chain couples TRBV20-1 to TRBJ1-2; TRBD1 might be the D (5 bases). The CDR3 contains 12 residues. CDR1 DFQATT and CDR2 SNEGSKA come from the germline V gene (reference sequence). The V end was cut by 3 bases, the J end by 8 bases, with 13 bases between. CDR3 protein: CSASGQGGGYTF. CDR3 sequence (DNA): TGCAGTGCTAGTGGGCAGGGTGGAGGCTACACCTTC.

J is TRBJ1-2 and V is TRBV12-3 or TRBV12-4, with D possibly being TRBD1 (6 bases). There are 12 residues in the CDR3. The ends were cut back, 5 bases at V and 7 bases at J, with 11 bases in the middle. This CDR3 reads CASSRGGPGYTF. CDR3 nucleotide sequence: TGTGCCAGCAGTCGGGGGGGGCCTGGCTACACCTTC.

CDR3 protein: CASSPKTALGTEAFF. In DNA form, the CDR3 reads TGTGCCAGCAGCCCGAAGACAGCGCTGGGGACTGAAGCTTTCTTT. The gene calls are TRBV7-9 and TRBJ1-1, with D maybe TRBD1 (5 bases). V gave up 5 bases and J gave up 5 bases, with 18 bases separating them. The CDR3 sequence is 15 residues long. Per the germline V gene, CDR1 is SEHNR and CDR2 is FQNEAQ (reference sequence).

This clone appeared a single time. The chain recombines TRBV5-4 with TRBJ2-2, with 8 bases identical to TRBD1. The V and J ends lost 0 bases and 7 bases, in that order; junction bases with no gene match: 8. This CDR3 is built from 16 residues. Germline CDR1 is SGHNT and CDR2 is YYREEE (reference sequence). DNA of the CDR3: TGTGCCAGCAGCTTGGGTGGACAGGGAATAGGCGGGGAGCTGTTTTTT. Translation: CASSLGGQGIGGELFF.

The genes are TRBV6-1 and TRBJ2-7; D may be TRBD1 (5 bases). V lost 2 bases and J lost 1, with 12 bases in between. The CDR3 consists of 15 residues. From germline, CDR1 is MNHNS and CDR2 SASEGT. CDR3 amino acids: CASSEPGHNSYEQYF. In DNA, the CDR3 is TGTGCCAGCAGTGAACCCGGACACAATTCCTACGAGCAGTACTTC.

The chain employs TRBV6-4 and TRBJ2-4, with 8 bases aligning to TRBD2. The CDR3 runs 18 residues. Trimming took 2 bases from V and 8 from J; bases not matched to a gene: 17. Germline CDR1 reads MRHNA; CDR2 reads SNTAGT. CDR3 amino acids: CASSDPHKVLADPHIQYF. The DNA for the CDR3 is TGTGCCAGCAGTGACCCTCATAAAGTACTAGCGGACCCCCACATTCAGTACTTC.

As regards this clone: At one of its ends the junction is not consistent with the germline gene, which may arise from a read error. This chain uses TRBV7-7 with TRBJ2-3; 7 nucleotides line up with TRBD1. This CDR3 has 15 residues. Germline CDR1 and CDR2: SSHAT and FNYEAQ (reference sequence). As DNA, the CDR3 is TGTGCTAGCAGCAGCACAGGGGCGCCTACAGATACGCAGTATTTT. This codes for CASSSTGAPTDTQYF.

The chain joins TRBV2 to TRBJ1-2, with D uncertain. CDR1 is SNHLY, CDR2 FYNNEI, per germline. Trimming took 9 bases from V and 4 from J, leaving 12 bases between them. This CDR3 has 12 residues. CDR3 bases: TGTGCCAGTAGCCCGGAGGCCTATGGCTACACCTTC. Translating gives CASSPEAYGYTF.

The chain links TRBV19 to TRBJ2-7; TRBD1 matches at 9 bases. V lost 4 bases, J lost 3 bases, and 7 bases stayed unmatched. This CDR3 is 15 amino acids long. Per germline, CDR1 LNHDA and CDR2 SQIVND (reference sequence). CDR3 protein: CASSTGTGIRYEQYF. CDR3 DNA sequence: TGTGCCAGTAGTACGGGGACAGGGATCCGCTACGAGCAGTACTTC.

V is TRBV18 and J is TRBJ2-2; TRBD2 matches at 12 bases. The CDR3 is 19 amino acids. V lost 1 base, J lost 0 bases, and 6 bases stayed unmatched. Germline loops: CDR1 KGHSH, CDR2 LQKENI. The CDR3 loop is CASSPLLAGGQPNTGELFF. As DNA, the CDR3 is TGTGCCAGCTCACCACTACTAGCGGGGGGACAGCCGAACACCGGGGAGCTGTTTTTT.

The chain uses TRBV5-4 and TRBJ1-3; D gene uncertain. The V gene's germline CDR1 is SGHNT and CDR2 YYREEE (reference sequence). There are 16 residues in the CDR3. V was shortened by 4 bases and J by 0 bases, with 14 bases between the two germline ends. CDR3 amino acids: CASSRWNSDSGNTIYF. DNA of the CDR3: TGTGCCAGCAGCCGGTGGAACAGTGACTCTGGAAACACCATATATTTT.